This T cell receptor beta chain was identified in a study of blood T cell repertoires in COVID-19 (dated by TCRdb to the early 2020s). Concerning the study at large: Collaborator samples came from the United States, Italy and Spain and covered acute and convalescent phases of COVID-19. The prospective study material was composed of cDNA or gDNA derived from T cells, B-cell-depleted T cells, or PBMCs. Subjects who had been exposed to COVID-19, were actively infected with it, or had recovered from it provided the deeply sampled blood TCRbeta repertoires that made up the dataset. The repertoires were made available in a free public database intended to serve as a resource for research on the immune response to SARS-CoV-2. The samples were drawn from the first 160 participants of the ongoing ImmuneRACE study and from roughly 1,300 subjects provided by 6 global collaborators. Sample metadata almost always included a de-identified subject ID, COVID-19 status, age in years and sex. Where available, HLA class I and class II types were taken from metadata supplied by the sample provider and were not determined by assay-based typing. Broad study findings and their caveats: How much clinical and demographic metadata was included differed by source and by participant, and the metadata was provided uncurated.

TCRbeta CDR3 regions were amplified from genomic DNA using the immunoSEQ Assay, a bias-controlled multiplex PCR. Per the original workflow: The number of nucleated cells in each sample was estimated by amplification of reference gene primers within the assay. To quantify the absolute abundance of each unique TCRbeta CDR3 rearrangement, sequence reads were collapsed and filtered. For each sample, productive Simpson clonality was calculated by taking the square root of Simpson's diversity index across productive rearrangements. TCRdb carries this immuneACCESS record with in-frame sequences only. Its versions omit some clonotypes, under half of them owing to an unresolved V gene in the studies checked, with the rest unexplained. The V and J calls and clone size were taken over from that table, and D and trimming were inferred from the DNA. The sample contains roughly 180,000 clones, roughly nine tenths of them found a single time. The top ten constitute around 2.4% of the sample.

Participants in the prospective study were enrolled through a virtual design, were aged about 18 to 89 years, and lived in 24 United States geographic areas. To assign participants to cohorts, the prospective study relied on clinical history that participants themselves reported in a screening survey and a study questionnaire. Recovered participants in ImmuneRACE Cohort 3 were defined as having two consecutive negative NP/OP PCR tests, clearance from a healthcare professional, or resolution of symptoms. In the prospective study, whole blood, serum and a nasopharyngeal or oropharyngeal swab were collected from each participant by mobile phlebotomists. Participants in the prospective study had the option to provide additional blood draws and questionnaires over a roughly 2-month period. Prospective study blood samples were shipped either frozen or at room temperature before DNA extraction. In regard to this clone: The antigen it recognizes is unknown. Base qualities were left out, and no much larger clone turns up one base away.

CDR1 and CDR2, per the germline V gene (reference sequence), are SEHNR and FQNEAQ. From cysteine to phenylalanine, the CDR3 is 14 amino acids long. Only the CDR3 DNA is retained, 42 bases long and in frame from the first base. The V and J ends are trimmed by 2 bases and 4 bases, leaving 11 bases between them. This receptor was identified in a woman aged 30 to 39 who had recovered from COVID-19. The chain links TRBV7-9 with TRBJ1-2; the D segment cannot be called with confidence. The specimen sequenced was PBMCs or T cells enriched from blood (not recorded which). DNA sequence: TGTGCCAGCAGCTTAATCGGGAGAACCTATGGCTACACCTTC. Translated, it gives CASSLIGRTYGYTF.